Listed below are T cell receptor beta chains from one sample, sequenced in a study of shared clonotypes between healthy human individuals. Clones were read by immunoSEQ multiplex PCR, and TCRdb kept only the in-frame ones, dropping some. The sample comprises about 820,000 clones, around 93% of which are singletons, and around 24% rests with the top ten. What was sequenced was naive CD8+ T cells sorted from blood. The receptors were gathered from a man aged 25 to 45 in good health. CDR3s include the opening cysteine and the closing phenylalanine or tryptophan. Each record gives: V gene, CDR3 protein.

TRBV6-1	CASSESLATYEQYF
TRBV15	CATSRDVPTGATYEQYF
TRBV30	CAWRTLTFNEQFF
TRBV5-4	CASSLVGGRNGQGLYEQYF
TRBV28	CASSSLIYEQYF
TRBV27	CASSSAGLSQPQHF
TRBV18	CASSPPGSPGAFF
TRBV29-1	CSARGVVETQYF
TRBV6-1	CASSEAILRSSYNEQFF
TRBV11-2	CASSLGNEQFF
TRBV9	CASSVTMPFF
TRBV14	CASSRTGSNQPQHF
TRBV6-5	CASGLHRGTEAFF
TRBV7-9	CASSLANNYEQYF
TRBV2	CASSERTTGNTIYF
TRBV7-9	CASSLRLAGELFF
TRBV28	CASSFSEGRRYGYTF
TRBV28	CASSLVRGGYNEQFF
TRBV6-6	CASSYGSAPETQYF
TRBV4-1	CASSAEGRILYNEQFF
TRBV5-6	CASSFGQGSEKLFF
TRBV4-3	CASSPDSSSRQPQHF
TRBV9	CASTVLRDDPLGELFF
TRBV9	CASTYAGWEETQYF
TRBV4-1	CASSQAGEDTGELFF
TRBV7-6	CASSSAHREETQYF
TRBV2	CASSGAGFNQPQHF
TRBV7-8	CASSSDPLEQYF
TRBV7-6	CASSPARVPYEQYF
TRBV19	CASSILAGSLYEQYF
TRBV27	CASSLLRTGGEIQHGYTF
TRBV7-6	CASSLAGNQETQYF
TRBV5-5	CASSSPFSTDTQYF
TRBV10-3	CAISEEPNTGELFF
TRBV2	CASSYHLEGALEQFF
TRBV28	CASRNGENHYGYTF
TRBV5-1	CASSTWTSGREAAGETQYF
TRBV7-2	CASSLGDPSYEQYF
TRBV9	CASSVGLNEQFF
TRBV5-1	CASSFSGRAPDTQYF
TRBV2	CASRIRDSSYEQYF
TRBV7-3	CASGLAVDGNTGELFF
TRBV11-3	CASSPGLAGGRNNEQFF
TRBV7-9	CASSLSGVGSGANVLTF
TRBV19	CASSFPGQGKYF
TRBV7-9	CASKGNSDKPSSYNEQFF
TRBV4-1	CASSQEIWREASYNEQFF
TRBV7-6	CASSSAGEAYEQYF